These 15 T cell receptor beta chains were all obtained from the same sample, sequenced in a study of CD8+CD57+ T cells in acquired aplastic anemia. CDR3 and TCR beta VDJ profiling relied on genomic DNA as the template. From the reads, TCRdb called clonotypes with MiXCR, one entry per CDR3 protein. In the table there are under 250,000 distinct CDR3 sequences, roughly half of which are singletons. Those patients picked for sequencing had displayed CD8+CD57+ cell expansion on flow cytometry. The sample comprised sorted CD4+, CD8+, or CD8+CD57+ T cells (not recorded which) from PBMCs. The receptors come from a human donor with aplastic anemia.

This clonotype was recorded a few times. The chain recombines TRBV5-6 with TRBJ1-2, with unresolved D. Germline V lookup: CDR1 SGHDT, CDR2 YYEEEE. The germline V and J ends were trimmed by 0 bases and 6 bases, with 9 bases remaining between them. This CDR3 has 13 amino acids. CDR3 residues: CASSLAAEDGYTF. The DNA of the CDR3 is TGTGCCAGCAGCTTGGCGGCAGAAGATGGCTACACCTTC. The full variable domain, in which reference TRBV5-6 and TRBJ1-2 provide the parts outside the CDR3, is DAGVTQSPTHLIKTRGQQVTLRCSPKSGHDTVSWYQQALGQGPQFIFQYYEEEERQRGNFPDRFSGHQFPNYSSELNVNALLLGDSALYLCASSLAAEDGYTFGSGTRLTVV.

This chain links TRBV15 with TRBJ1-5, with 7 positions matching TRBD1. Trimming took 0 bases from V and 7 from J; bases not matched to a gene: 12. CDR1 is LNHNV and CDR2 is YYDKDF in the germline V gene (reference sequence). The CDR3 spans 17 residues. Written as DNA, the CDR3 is TGTGCCACCAGCAGAGATGAGTTGCGGGGAGGGGGCCAGCCCCAGCATTTT. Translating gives CATSRDELRGGGQPQHF.

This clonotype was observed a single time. The CDR3 nucleotides are TGCGCCAGCAGCAGGGGACAGGGAGGCTACACCTTC. This encodes CASSRGQGGYTF. The chain links TRBV5-1 to TRBJ1-2; the match to TRBD1 covers 9 bases. CDR1 is SGHRS, CDR2 YFSETQ, per germline. Trimming cost V 4 bases and J 8 bases; bases outside gene matches: 3. This CDR3 spans 12 amino acids.

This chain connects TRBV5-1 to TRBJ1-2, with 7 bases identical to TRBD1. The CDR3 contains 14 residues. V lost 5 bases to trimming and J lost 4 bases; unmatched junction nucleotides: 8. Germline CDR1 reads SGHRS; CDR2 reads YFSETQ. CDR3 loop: CASRMDRTAYGYTF. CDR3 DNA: TGCGCCAGCAGAATGGACAGGACAGCCTATGGCTACACCTTC. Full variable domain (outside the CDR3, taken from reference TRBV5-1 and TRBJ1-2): KAGVTQTPRYLIKTRGQQVTLSCSPISGHRSVSWYQQTPGQGLQFLFEYFSETQRNKGNFPGRFSGRQFSNSRSEMNVSTLELGDSALYLCASRMDRTAYGYTFGSGTRLTVV.

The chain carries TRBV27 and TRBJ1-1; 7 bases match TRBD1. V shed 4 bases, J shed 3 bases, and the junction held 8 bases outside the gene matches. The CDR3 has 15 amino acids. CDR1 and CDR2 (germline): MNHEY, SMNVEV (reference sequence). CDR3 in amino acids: CASSSLQGPDTEAFF. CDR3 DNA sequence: TGTGCCAGCAGTTCCCTACAGGGGCCGGACACTGAAGCTTTCTTT.

DNA for the CDR3: TGTGCCAGCAGTTTCGCCCCCTACGAGCAGTACTTC. Translating gives CASSFAPYEQYF. The V gene is TRBV12-3 or TRBV12-4, the J gene TRBJ2-7; D is unclear. Deletions cut 3 bases from V and 2 bases from J, with 5 bases between. The CDR3 has 12 amino acids.

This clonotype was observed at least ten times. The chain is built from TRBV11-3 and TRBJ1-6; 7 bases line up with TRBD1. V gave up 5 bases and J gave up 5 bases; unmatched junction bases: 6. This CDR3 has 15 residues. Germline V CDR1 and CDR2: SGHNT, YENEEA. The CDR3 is CASSAGTANNSPLHF. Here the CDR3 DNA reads TGTGCCAGCAGCGCCGGGACAGCCAATAATTCACCCCTCCACTTT.

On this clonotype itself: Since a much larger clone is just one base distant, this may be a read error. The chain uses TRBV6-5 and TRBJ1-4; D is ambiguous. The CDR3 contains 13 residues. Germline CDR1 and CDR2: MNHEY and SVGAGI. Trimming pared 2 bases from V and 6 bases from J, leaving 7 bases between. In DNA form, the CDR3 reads TGTGCCAGCAGTTACGGCAAGGATGAAAAACTGTTTTTT. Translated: CASSYGKDEKLFF.

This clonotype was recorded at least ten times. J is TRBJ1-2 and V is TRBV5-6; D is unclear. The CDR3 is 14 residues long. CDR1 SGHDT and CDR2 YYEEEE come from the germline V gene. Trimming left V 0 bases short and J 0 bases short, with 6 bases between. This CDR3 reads CASSLVPPNYGYTF. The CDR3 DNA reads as TGTGCCAGCAGCTTGGTACCCCCTAACTATGGCTACACCTTC.

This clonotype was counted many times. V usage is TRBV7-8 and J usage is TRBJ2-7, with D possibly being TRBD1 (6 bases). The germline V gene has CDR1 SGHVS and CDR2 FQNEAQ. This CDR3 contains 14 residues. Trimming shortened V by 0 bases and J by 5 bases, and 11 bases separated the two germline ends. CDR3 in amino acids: CASSLAGDKNEQYF. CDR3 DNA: TGTGCCAGCAGCTTAGCAGGGGACAAGAACGAGCAGTACTTC.

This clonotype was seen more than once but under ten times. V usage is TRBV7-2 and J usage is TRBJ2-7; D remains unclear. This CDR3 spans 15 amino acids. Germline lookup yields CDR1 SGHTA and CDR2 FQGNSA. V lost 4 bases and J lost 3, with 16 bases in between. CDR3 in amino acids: CASSSRPALIYEQYF. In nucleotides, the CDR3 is TGTGCCAGCAGCTCAAGGCCTGCACTGATCTACGAGCAGTACTTC. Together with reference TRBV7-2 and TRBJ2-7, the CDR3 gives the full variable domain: GAGVSQSPSNKVTEKGKDVELRCDPISGHTALYWYRQSLGQGLEFLIYFQGNSAPDKSGLPSDRFSAERTGGSVSTLTIQRTQQEDSAVYLCASSSRPALIYEQYFGPGTRLTVT.

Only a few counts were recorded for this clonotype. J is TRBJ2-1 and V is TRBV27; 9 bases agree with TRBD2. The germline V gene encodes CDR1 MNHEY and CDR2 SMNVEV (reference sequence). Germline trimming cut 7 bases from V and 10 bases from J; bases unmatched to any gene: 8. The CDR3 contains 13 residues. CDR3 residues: CASTLAGGREQFF. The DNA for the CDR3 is TGTGCCAGCACCCTTGCGGGGGGGCGGGAGCAGTTCTTC.

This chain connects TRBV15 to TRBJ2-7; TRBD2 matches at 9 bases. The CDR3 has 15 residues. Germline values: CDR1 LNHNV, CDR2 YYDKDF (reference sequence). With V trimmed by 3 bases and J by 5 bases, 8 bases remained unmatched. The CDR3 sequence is CATSRISGGYDEQYF. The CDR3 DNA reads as TGTGCCACCAGCAGGATTAGCGGGGGTTACGACGAGCAGTACTTC.

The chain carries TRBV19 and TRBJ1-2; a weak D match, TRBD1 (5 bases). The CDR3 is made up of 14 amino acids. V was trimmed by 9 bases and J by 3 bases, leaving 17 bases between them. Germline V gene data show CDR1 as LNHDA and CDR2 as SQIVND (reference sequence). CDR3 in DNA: TGTGCCAGCAGCCGGGGCAGGGTAGACTATGGCTACACCTTC. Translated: CASSRGRVDYGYTF.

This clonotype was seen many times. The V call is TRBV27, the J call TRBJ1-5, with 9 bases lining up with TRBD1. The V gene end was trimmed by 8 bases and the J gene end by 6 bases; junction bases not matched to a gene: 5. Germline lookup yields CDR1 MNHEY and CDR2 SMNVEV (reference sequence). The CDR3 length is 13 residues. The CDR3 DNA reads TGTGCCAGCGGGACAGGGCGCGGTCAGCCCCAGCATTTT. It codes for CASGTGRGQPQHF.